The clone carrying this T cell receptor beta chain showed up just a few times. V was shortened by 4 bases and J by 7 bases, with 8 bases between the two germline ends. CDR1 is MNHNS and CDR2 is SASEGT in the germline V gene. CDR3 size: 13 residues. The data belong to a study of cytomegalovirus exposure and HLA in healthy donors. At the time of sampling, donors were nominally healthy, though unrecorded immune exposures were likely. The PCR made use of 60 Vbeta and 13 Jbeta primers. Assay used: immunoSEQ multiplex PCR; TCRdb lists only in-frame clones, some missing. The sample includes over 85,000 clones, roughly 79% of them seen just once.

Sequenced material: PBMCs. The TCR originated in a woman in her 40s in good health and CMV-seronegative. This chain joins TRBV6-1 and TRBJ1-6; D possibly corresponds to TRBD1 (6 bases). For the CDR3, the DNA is TGTGCCAGCAGTGGACAGGAAAATTCACCCCTCCACTTT. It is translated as CASSGQENSPLHF.